What follows are 20 T cell receptor beta chains derived from one specimen sequenced in a study of regulatory T cells in long-lasting Graves disease (dated by TCRdb to the early 2020s). The sample's time point label, decoded: persistent/refractory GD, antithyroid drugs over 5 years with positive TRAb. For both TCR sequencing and RNA sequencing, RNA was extracted from PBMCs in TRIzol. Library method: multiplex PCR. The reads were generated on an Illumina HiSeq 4000. TCR beta libraries were built with iRepertoire HTBI primers and Arm-PCR amplification of CDR3 regions. TCRdb handled the public reads itself, with Q25 trimming in fastp and clone calling in MiXCR, and kept productive beta chains. Each record represents a unique CDR3 protein, reported with the most common genes and DNA among its rows. This sample comprises about 470,000 distinct CDR3 sequences, approximately 21% of them detected only once. 7.1% of the sample rests with the top ten.

The sample in question was peripheral blood mononuclear cells (PBMCs), obtained when the disease was refractory, from a patient treated with antithyroid drugs. The receptors here all came from a female donor with Graves disease.

The sample holds many counts of this clonotype. This chain uses TRBV27 with TRBJ2-5; 8 bases are a match to TRBD2. The V and J ends lost 7 bases and 5 bases, in that order; junction bases with no gene match: 9. The CDR3 consists of 14 residues. CDR1 is MNHEY and CDR2 is SMNVEV in the germline V gene (reference sequence). CDR3 loop: CASTAGGGFETQYF. For the CDR3, the DNA is TGTGCCAGCACCGCCGGGGGGGGCTTTGAGACCCAGTACTTC.

This clonotype was seen at least ten times. One end of the junction varies from germline; a read error may be responsible. This chain uses TRBV28 with TRBJ2-6, with D tentatively TRBD1 or TRBD2 (6 bases each). Germline V lookup: CDR1 MDHEN, CDR2 SYDVKM. The CDR3 contains 17 residues. The CDR3 DNA sequence: TGTGCCAGCAGTTTCCGTAGCAGGGGAGGTGGGACCAACGTCCTGACTTTC. Protein: CASSFRSRGGGTNVLTF.

This clonotype was detected a few times. This rearrangement joins TRBV30 to TRBJ1-1, with 7 bases aligning to TRBD1. V lost 0 bases to trimming and J lost 1 base; unmatched junction nucleotides: 2. The CDR3 has 14 amino acids. CDR1 and CDR2 from the germline V gene are GTSNPN and SVGIG (reference sequence). The DNA for the CDR3 is TGTGCCTGGAGTGTAGCAGGGGGGAACACTGAAGCTTTCTTT. This codes for CAWSVAGGNTEAFF.

This clonotype was seen ten or more times. The chain recombines TRBV7-9 with TRBJ2-7, with 9 bases identical to TRBD2. The germline gives CDR1 SEHNR, CDR2 FQNEAQ (reference sequence). The CDR3 loop spans 14 amino acids. J lost 3 bases, V lost 10 bases, and 10 bases had no gene match. The CDR3 loop is CAIDGAGGGYEQYF. CDR3 bases: TGTGCCATCGATGGAGCGGGAGGTGGCTACGAGCAGTACTTC.

The chain combines TRBV9 with TRBJ1-2; D gene uncertain. Trimming pared 4 bases from V and 2 bases from J, leaving 15 bases between. CDR1 and CDR2 from the germline V gene are SGDLS and YYNGEE. The CDR3 is made up of 15 amino acids. DNA for the CDR3: TGTGCCAGCAGCCCCGACCCAAGGATGAACTATGGCTACACCTTC. It translates to CASSPDPRMNYGYTF.

The genes are TRBV10-3 and TRBJ2-3, with D hard to call. This CDR3 is 17 amino acids long. In germline, CDR1 is ENHRY, CDR2 SYGVKD. The V and J ends lost 6 bases and 6 bases respectively, with 25 bases between them. The CDR3 loop reads CAISPGATVAEVDTQYF. In nucleotides, the CDR3 is TGTGCCATCAGCCCAGGTGCCACCGTGGCCGAAGTGGATACGCAGTATTTT.

A remark on this clonotype: A much larger clonotype is one base distant, so this may be a read error. This is likely a read error, given that the CDR3 carries no conserved phenylalanine or tryptophan at its end. The V gene is TRBV7-2, the J gene TRBJ2-7; 11 bases match TRBD1. Losses at the gene ends were 5 bases for V and 4 bases for J; bases not matched to a gene: 7. The CDR3 is 15 amino acids. Germline CDR1 and CDR2: SGHTA and FQGNSA. This CDR3 is CASSTGTGGQYEQYL. CDR3 sequence (DNA): TGTGCCAGCAGCACTGGGACAGGGGGTCAGTACGAGCAGTACCTC.

The V and J genes are TRBV4-3 and TRBJ2-2; TRBD1 or TRBD2 may be the D gene (5 bases each). The CDR3 extends over 16 amino acids. The V end lost 0 bases, the J end lost 7 bases, and 15 bases lay between the germline ends. Per germline, CDR1 LGHNA and CDR2 YSLEER. CDR3 protein: CASSQDGTSRDGELFF. The CDR3 coding sequence is TGCGCCAGCAGCCAAGATGGGACCTCAAGGGACGGGGAGCTGTTTTTT.

This rearrangement joins TRBV5-1 to TRBJ2-7; D not resolved. The germline V and J ends were trimmed by 4 bases and 2 bases, with 16 bases remaining between them. Germline assignment: CDR1 SGHRS and CDR2 YFSETQ. This CDR3 is built from 15 residues. The CDR3 sequence is CASSANRLTTYEQYF. CDR3 nucleotide sequence: TGCGCCAGCAGCGCCAATCGGTTAACGACCTACGAGCAGTACTTC. Complete variable domain (other parts from reference TRBV5-1 and TRBJ2-7): KAGVTQTPRYLIKTRGQQVTLSCSPISGHRSVSWYQQTPGQGLQFLFEYFSETQRNKGNFPGRFSGRQFSNSRSEMNVSTLELGDSALYLCASSANRLTTYEQYFGPGTRLTVT.

This clonotype was picked up many times. The chain uses TRBV6-1 and TRBJ2-7, with D tentatively TRBD1 (5 bases). The CDR3 extends over 14 amino acids. V was cut by 6 bases and J by 0 bases, with 12 bases left in between. Germline V CDR1 and CDR2: MNHNS, SASEGT. The CDR3 loop reads CASSLRADSYEQYF. The DNA for the CDR3 is TGTGCCAGCAGCCTCAGGGCCGACTCCTACGAGCAGTACTTC.

This clonotype was seen many times. The chain links TRBV28 to TRBJ1-4; 11 bases fit TRBD1. The CDR3 is made up of 17 amino acids. V lost 4 bases to trimming and J lost 1 base; unmatched junction nucleotides: 5. Germline V gene data show CDR1 as MDHEN and CDR2 as SYDVKM. Here the CDR3 reads CASSSRTGGLTNEKLFF. CDR3 DNA: TGTGCCAGCAGTTCGCGGACAGGGGGCTTAACTAATGAAAAACTGTTTTTT. The variable domain in full, completed from reference TRBV28 and TRBJ1-4, reads DVKVTQSSRYLVKRTGEKVFLECVQDMDHENMFWYRQDPGLGLRLIYFSYDVKMKEKGDIPEGYSVSREKKERFSLILESASTNQTSMYLCASSSRTGGLTNEKLFFGSGTQLSVL.

This clonotype showed up many times. This chain uses TRBV27 with TRBJ2-5; perhaps D is TRBD1 or TRBD2 (5 bases each). This CDR3 contains 15 residues. CDR1 is MNHEY, CDR2 SMNVEV, per germline (reference sequence). The germline V and J ends were trimmed by 6 bases and 7 bases, with 21 bases remaining between them. Here the CDR3 reads CASRRTGTLAGTQYF. CDR3 DNA: TGTGCCAGCAGGAGGACCGGGACCCTCGCTGGGACCCAGTACTTC.

Many counts were recorded for this clonotype. The chain couples TRBV28 to TRBJ1-1; perhaps TRBD1 as D (5 bases). The germline CDR1 and CDR2 sequences are MDHEN and SYDVKM. Trimming took 5 bases from V and 2 from J, leaving 12 bases between them. CDR3 length: 14 residues. CDR3 in amino acids: CASSPLTVNTEAFF. In nucleotides, the CDR3 is TGTGCCAGCAGTCCTTTGACAGTAAACACTGAAGCTTTCTTT.

The chain is built from TRBV5-8 and TRBJ2-2, with D hard to call. CDR3 length: 15 residues. Trimming removed 1 base at V and 4 bases at J, with 11 bases between. CDR1 and CDR2 from the germline V gene are SGHTS and YDEGEE. The chain's CDR3 is CASSLLIGSTGELFF. In nucleotides, the CDR3 is TGTGCCAGCAGCTTGTTGATAGGGTCCACCGGGGAGCTGTTTTTT. Combining the CDR3 with reference TRBV5-8 and TRBJ2-2 gives the whole variable domain EAGVTQSPTHLIKTRGQQATLRCSPISGHTSVYWYQQALGLGLQFLLWYDEGEERNRGNFPPRFSGRQFPNYSSELNVNALELEDSALYLCASSLLIGSTGELFFGEGSRLTVL.

The V and J genes are TRBV19 and TRBJ2-5; D is possibly TRBD2 (5 bases). V dropped 6 bases and J dropped 4 bases, with 12 bases sitting between them. Germline V gene lookup returns CDR1 LNHDA and CDR2 SQIVND (reference sequence). The CDR3 has 13 residues. The CDR3 coding sequence is TGTGCCAGTAGCCAGCGGTTAGCAGAGACCCAGTACTTC. Translated: CASSQRLAETQYF.

At least ten counts were recorded for this clonotype. The CDR3 protein is CASSADWLLSTF. CDR3 nucleotide sequence: TGTGCCAGCAGTGCAGACTGGCTGCTTTCCACCTTC. The V call is TRBV28, the J call TRBJ1-2; D uncertain. This CDR3 contains 12 residues. V was shortened by 5 bases and J by 13 bases, with 17 bases between the two germline ends. Germline V gene sequence: CDR1 MDHEN, CDR2 SYDVKM.

There are many counts of this clonotype. The chain couples TRBV28 to TRBJ2-4; TRBD2 matches at 11 bases. Germline CDR1 is MDHEN and CDR2 is SYDVKM. V was pared by 6 bases and J by 0 bases, with 7 bases of the junction left unmatched. This CDR3 region has 17 residues. The CDR3 DNA sequence: TGTGCCAGCAGGAGCCTAGCGGGGGGACTAGCCAAAAACATTCAGTACTTC. Its protein product is CASRSLAGGLAKNIQYF.

There are many counts of this clonotype. This chain links TRBV20-1 with TRBJ2-1; TRBD2 might be the D (6 bases). The V gene's germline CDR1 is DFQATT and CDR2 SNEGSKA (reference sequence). This CDR3 has 14 residues. The V gene lost 5 bases and the J gene lost 3 bases, with 14 bases spanning the gap. The DNA of the CDR3 is TGCAGTGCTCAAGAGGGAGGCGGCTACAATGAGCAGTTCTTC. This codes for CSAQEGGGYNEQFF.

On this clonotype: Just one base apart from a much larger clone, this may be a read error. Lacking the conserved final phenylalanine or tryptophan, this CDR3 likely reflects a read error. V and J are TRBV6-1 and TRBJ1-2; 8 nucleotides line up with TRBD1. The V and J ends lost 5 bases and 8 bases, in that order; junction bases with no gene match: 7. The CDR3 spans 13 residues. Germline CDR1 and CDR2: MNHNS and SASEGT. The CDR3 here is CASSQDRAVGYTL. The CDR3 nucleotides read TGTGCCAGCAGTCAGGACAGGGCTGTAGGCTACACCCTC.

The CDR3 DNA sequence: TGTGCCAGCAGCTTAACCTCGGACCTAGATACGCAGTATTTT. This sequence encodes CASSLTSDLDTQYF. The rearrangement uses TRBV7-3 and TRBJ2-3; D gene uncertain. This CDR3 comprises 14 residues. Germline values: CDR1 SGHTA, CDR2 FQGTGA. V lost 0 bases to trimming and J lost 5 bases, with 9 bases between them.